The clone carrying this TCR beta chain appeared many times. The antigen remains unidentified. Time point of the sample: technical triplicate 2. Unsorted libraries were prepared from 2 million PBMCs held at -80 C. The data were obtained in a study of neurological immune-mediated disorders. Study-level results: Private repertoires in all groups were suggested by the finding that expanded clones across subjects shared no CDR3 amino acid sequences. In HTLV-1-associated myelopathy, TCR clonal expansion was greatest, and in multiple sclerosis it was least, below healthy controls.

Germline V gene data show CDR1 as DFQATT and CDR2 as SNEGSKA (reference sequence). V was cut by 5 bases and J by 5 bases, with 12 bases left in between. The CDR3 covers 13 residues. 5'RACE with 10-nucleotide random UMIs generated the cDNA. Each CDR3 protein gets one entry after TCRdb re-called the 5' RACE reads with MiXCR. The sample has roughly 61,000 distinct CDR3 sequences, around 24% seen once. V and J are TRBV20-1 and TRBJ1-4, with D tentatively TRBD1 (6 bases). The sequence was obtained from a man aged 55-75 years with HTLV-1-associated myelopathy (HAM/TSP). What was sequenced was PBMCs. The CDR3: CSAVQGGNEKLFF. The CDR3 DNA sequence: TGCAGTGCTGTTCAAGGGGGGAATGAAAAACTGTTTTTT.